Listed here is a single TCR beta chain. In the same sample, other DNA sequences code for this CDR3. The germline CDR1 and CDR2 sequences are SGHNT and YYREEE (reference sequence). This CDR3 spans 14 amino acids. The V segment lost 0 bases and the J segment 4 bases; nucleotides outside the gene matches: 3. Libraries were prepared by immunoSEQ multiplex PCR; TCRdb keeps only in-frame clonotypes and omits some of them. The sample has about 200,000 clones, around nine tenths seen once. This sample is part of a study of blood T cell repertoires in COVID-19. This sequence joins TRBV5-4 and TRBJ2-7; 8 nucleotides match TRBD2. The TCR comes from a middle-aged man with COVID-19, enrolled during active disease. The sample comprised peripheral blood. The CDR3: CASSLEREGYEQYF. CDR3 DNA: TGTGCCAGCAGCTTGGAACGGGAGGGGTACGAGCAGTACTTC.